A single sample is the source of the 11 T cell receptor beta chains below, sequenced in a study of graft-versus-host responses after intestinal transplantation. These receptors lack a known antigen. Assay: immunoSEQ multiplex PCR; the TCRdb copy retains only in-frame clones and omits some. Among around 84,000 clones listed, roughly 87% were seen once. The sample consisted of unstimulated CD8+ T cells sorted from spleen or lymph node cells, taken before intestinal transplant. These receptors all stem from a human donor who received an intestinal transplant.

The CDR3 reads CASKQAPYNEQFF. Written as DNA, the CDR3 is TGTGCCAGCAAACAGGCCCCTTACAATGAGCAGTTCTTC. The chain is built from TRBV27 and TRBJ2-1; D perhaps matches TRBD1 (5 bases). The V gene's germline CDR1 is MNHEY and CDR2 SMNVEV (reference sequence). The V end lost 7 bases, the J end lost 4 bases, and 11 bases lay between the germline ends. The CDR3 is made up of 13 amino acids.

In regard to this clone: Without the conserved terminal phenylalanine or tryptophan, this CDR3 likely stems from a read error. The rearrangement uses TRBV4-1 and TRBJ1-3; the D is unclear. CDR1 is MGHRA and CDR2 is YSYEKL in the germline V gene. The CDR3 is 16 residues long. The germline V and J ends were trimmed by 1 base and 0 bases, with 10 bases remaining between them. The CDR3 nucleotides read TGCGCCAGCAGCCAAGCCGGAGGATACTCTGGAAACACCATATATCTT. It translates to CASSQAGGYSGNTIYL.

The chain links TRBV28 to TRBJ2-7, with 7 bases matching TRBD1. The V gene's germline CDR1 is MDHEN and CDR2 SYDVKM. J gave up 5 bases and V 5 bases, and 12 bases lay outside the gene matches. The CDR3 is 15 amino acids. The CDR3 DNA is TGTGCCAGCAGTACCACCCGGGACAGAGGGGACGAGCAGTACTTC. Translated, it gives CASSTTRDRGDEQYF. Together with reference TRBV28 and TRBJ2-7, the CDR3 gives the full variable domain: DVKVTQSSRYLVKRTGEKVFLECVQDMDHENMFWYRQDPGLGLRLIYFSYDVKMKEKGDIPEGYSVSREKKERFSLILESASTNQTSMYLCASSTTRDRGDEQYFGPGTRLTVT.

The chain has TRBV25-1 and TRBJ2-7; 10 bases map to TRBD1. With 6 bases clipped from V and 4 bases from J, the junction kept 3 bases outside the gene matches. From germline, CDR1 is MGHDK and CDR2 SYGVNS. The CDR3 sequence is 13 residues long. The CDR3 DNA follows: TGTGCCAGCAGCCTGGACAGGGGGTACGAGCAGTACTTC. Translated: CASSLDRGYEQYF.

This clone was found a few times. The chain carries TRBV6-5 and TRBJ2-3; D possibly corresponds to TRBD1 (5 bases). Per germline, CDR1 MNHEY and CDR2 SVGAGI. V lost 0 bases, J lost 5 bases, and 9 bases lay in between. The CDR3 has 14 amino acids. This CDR3 is CASSYSPQGDTQYF. The CDR3, as DNA: TGTGCCAGCAGTTACTCCCCCCAGGGAGATACGCAGTATTTT.

This clone was found once. This chain uses TRBV7-9 with TRBJ1-1; D remains ambiguous. Trimming pared 7 bases from V and 1 base from J, leaving 7 bases between. Germline CDR1 SEHNR, CDR2 FQNEAQ (reference sequence). The CDR3 length is 12 residues. The CDR3 is CASTTKNTEAFF. CDR3 sequence (DNA): TGTGCCAGCACCACAAAGAACACTGAAGCTTTCTTT.

This clone appeared once. The chain employs TRBV7-9 and TRBJ2-7; D not certain. The CDR3 covers 15 residues. V gave up 1 base and J gave up 2 bases, with 12 bases separating them. Germline-derived CDR1 and CDR2 are SEHNR and FQNEAQ (reference sequence). CDR3 DNA: TGTGCCAGCAGCTTAGTCCCCGGTCCGGCCTACGAGCAGTACTTC. Its protein is CASSLVPGPAYEQYF.

This clone was seen a few times. V and J are TRBV5-1 and TRBJ1-2; D is unclear. V was shortened by 0 bases and J by 4 bases, with 25 bases between the two germline ends. CDR1 SGHRS and CDR2 YFSETQ come from the germline V gene. This CDR3 is built from 19 residues. CDR3 nucleotides: TGCGCCAGCAGCTTGGAAGTATGGGCAAGGCGTACTTTCGGCTATGGCTACACCTTC. This translates into CASSLEVWARRTFGYGYTF.

V gene TRBV6-5 combines with J gene TRBJ1-1; 8 nucleotides agree with TRBD1. Germline V gene data show CDR1 as MNHEY and CDR2 as SVGAGI. The CDR3 is 13 amino acids. J lost 6 bases, V lost 6 bases, and 6 bases had no gene match. DNA for the CDR3: TGTGCCAGCAGCGTACAGGGGGTATCTGAAGCTTTCTTT. Translating it yields CASSVQGVSEAFF.

The chain has TRBV6-1 and TRBJ1-2; 9 bases fit TRBD1. J was trimmed by 4 bases and V by 10 bases; bases with no gene match: 4. The germline gives CDR1 MNHNS, CDR2 SASEGT. The length of the CDR3 is 12 residues. CDR3 protein: CATGTGIYGYTF. The CDR3 nucleotides are TGTGCCACCGGGACAGGGATCTATGGCTACACCTTC.

The chain has TRBV27 and TRBJ2-3; 7 bases map to TRBD2. V lost 3 bases, J lost 0 bases, and 9 bases stayed unmatched. The CDR3 has 17 residues. CDR1 and CDR2 (germline): MNHEY, SMNVEV (reference sequence). The CDR3 region is CASSFSGTSVSTDTQYF. In DNA form, the CDR3 reads TGTGCCAGCAGTTTCTCCGGTACTAGCGTTAGCACAGATACGCAGTATTTT.